This T cell receptor (beta chain) was identified during a study of blood T cells in healthy people across ages. Points from the study as a whole: TCR beta diversity, measured per million T cells, fell in a roughly linear way with age.

For this clonotype: Its antigen is not known.

CDR1 and CDR2 (germline): DFQATT, SNEGSKA (reference sequence). V lost 5 bases, J lost 1 base, and 8 bases stayed unmatched. The CDR3 runs 15 residues. A second roughly 6 to 11 cycle PCR used barcoded and J-beta primers. One entry per CDR3 protein, called by TCRdb with MiXCR from the 5' RACE reads. The sample has approximately 880,000 distinct CDR3 sequences; about 44% are singletons. The chain has TRBV20-1 and TRBJ2-1; 7 bases are a match to TRBD2. The source is a man aged 30-40 years in good health. The sample comprised blood. The CDR3 DNA follows: TGCAGTGCTCTTTCTAGCGGTGCTTCCTACAATGAGCAGTTCTTC. This encodes CSALSSGASYNEQFF.